This TCR beta chain comes out of a study of STAT5B mutations in CD4+ large granular lymphocyte leukemia. The survey-level immunoSEQ assay was used. Assay used: immunoSEQ multiplex PCR; TCRdb lists only in-frame clones, some missing. The data hold about 9,600 clones, with about 79% observed a single time. Notes on this clone: Its antigen is currently unknown.

Notes on the study in general: Without HLA matching, higher CD4+ than CD8+ T-LGLL clonality could reflect small sample size.

The germline gives CDR1 MDHEN, CDR2 SYDVKM. V gave up 4 bases and J gave up 6 bases, with 12 bases separating them. The CDR3 is 14 residues long. This TCR derives from a man between 60 and 75 years old with CD4+ T-cell large granular lymphocyte leukemia. The chain couples TRBV28 to TRBJ2-2; perhaps TRBD2 as D (6 bases). The sequenced sample consisted of PBMCs. CDR3 nucleotide sequence: TGTGCCAGCAGTTCGGGACTCCCAGCCGGGGAGCTGTTTTTT. Protein: CASSSGLPAGELFF. The whole variable domain, filled in from reference TRBV28 and TRBJ2-2, reads DVKVTQSSRYLVKRTGEKVFLECVQDMDHENMFWYRQDPGLGLRLIYFSYDVKMKEKGDIPEGYSVSREKKERFSLILESASTNQTSMYLCASSSGLPAGELFFGEGSRLTVL.